The 2 T cell receptor beta chains presented below share a single source sample, sequenced in a study of T cell responses to AZD1222 COVID-19 vaccine. Only in-frame clones appear in the TCRdb table, and some are missing; sequencing was by immunoSEQ multiplex PCR. This sample has tens of thousands of clones, with 87% found just once. The sample here was peripheral blood, taken 28 days after the second AZD1222 dose. These receptors came from an adult who received the AZD1222 COVID-19 vaccine.

This rearrangement joins TRBV5-6 to TRBJ2-1, with 7 bases matching TRBD2. Germline-derived CDR1 and CDR2 are SGHDT and YYEEEE. The CDR3 contains 12 residues. V trimming: 7 bases; J trimming: 3 bases; junction bases outside the gene matches: 1. DNA of the CDR3: TGTGCCAGCCGGGACTACTACAATGAGCAGTTCTTC. Translating it yields CASRDYYNEQFF.

The V gene is TRBV5-6, the J gene TRBJ2-5, with D unresolved. V lost 2 bases and J 4 bases, leaving 9 bases between the germline ends. CDR3 length: 13 residues. Germline lookup yields CDR1 SGHDT and CDR2 YYEEEE. The CDR3 loop is CASSLTDPETQYF. CDR3 nucleotides: TGTGCCAGCAGCTTAACTGACCCAGAGACCCAGTACTTC.